These T cell receptor beta chains were read from a single sample in a study of T cells after somatic rescue of genetic block. Measured with immunoSEQ multiplex PCR; TCRdb has only the in-frame clones, and not every one. Of some 70,000 clones listed, about nine tenths were seen once; the top ten hold about 3%. Sequencing was done on a sample of peripheral blood mononuclear cells (PBMCs). Receptors originate from a young man. The CDR3 runs from the conserved cysteine through the conserved F or W. A D gene is named only where the DNA matches it firmly. Expanded clones get a size class; other rows say once, few or many, or leave the size out.

d_call	j_call	clone_size	v_call	cdr3_nt	cdr3_aa
.	TRBJ2-7	.	TRBV21-1	TGTGCCAGCAGCAACACCGGGGAGCAGTACTTC	CASSNTGEQYF
TRBD2	TRBJ2-7	.	TRBV18	TGTGCCAGCTCACCACCAGCCACTAGCGGAACCTACGAGCAGTACTTC	CASSPPATSGTYEQYF
.	TRBJ1-4	.	TRBV6-5	TGTGCCAGCAGTTACTCTGGTGCTGGGTTTAATGAAAAACTGTTTTTT	CASSYSGAGFNEKLFF
TRBD2	TRBJ2-1	.	TRBV7-3	TGTGCCAGCAGCCTCGCCCTAGCGGGGGGGCGTGAGCAGTTCTTC	CASSLALAGGREQFF
.	TRBJ2-2	.	TRBV2	TGTGCCAGCAGTGAATCCCGGGCGCGGAACACCGGGGAGCTGTTTTTT	CASSESRARNTGELFF
.	TRBJ2-7	.	TRBV2	TGTGCCAGCAGTGTAGGCAGGGGCACCTACGAGCAGTACTTC	CASSVGRGTYEQYF
.	TRBJ2-5	.	TRBV28	TGTGCCAGCACCAACCTTTGGGAGACCCAGTACTTC	CASTNLWETQYF
.	TRBJ2-5	.	TRBV14	TGTGCCAGCAGCCCGCAGGTTACCGCGGGGACCCAGTACTTC	CASSPQVTAGTQYF
TRBD2	TRBJ2-3	.	TRBV25-1	TGTGCCAGCGGGGAGGGGTCTAGAGATACGCAGTATTTT	CASGEGSRDTQYF
TRBD1	TRBJ2-7	.	TRBV7-2	TGTGCCAGCAGCGACAGGGGTCCCGAGCAGTACTTC	CASSDRGPEQYF
.	TRBJ1-5	.	TRBV18	TGTGCCAGCTCACTGGACAGTTTGGGGAATCAGCCCCAGCATTTT	CASSLDSLGNQPQHF
.	TRBJ1-1	.	TRBV5-5	TGTGCCAGCAGCTTGGTGGGGACCCACACTGAAGCTTTCTTT	CASSLVGTHTEAFF
TRBD1	TRBJ2-3	.	TRBV18	TGTGCCAGCTCACCACCTCAGGGGGGCACAGATACGCAGTATTTT	CASSPPQGGTDTQYF
TRBD2	TRBJ2-1	.	TRBV7-6	TGTGCCAGCAGCTGGACCGGGACTAGCTATGAGCAGTTCTTC	CASSWTGTSYEQFF
TRBD1	TRBJ2-2	.	TRBV5-1	TGCGCCAGCAGCTTAGGCCCCGCGGGACAGGGGTTCACCGGGGAGCTGTTTTTT	CASSLGPAGQGFTGELFF
.	TRBJ2-1	.	TRBV19	TGTGCCAGTAGTCAATCCACAGATTTCCCCTACAATGAGCAGTTCTTC	CASSQSTDFPYNEQFF
.	TRBJ1-3	.	TRBV11-2	TGTGCCAGCAGAGAGGGGTTGGTCGCTGGAAACACCATATATTTT	CASREGLVAGNTIYF
TRBD2	TRBJ2-5	.	TRBV5-4	TGTGCCAGCAGCCCATCCCGACGGGAGGGAGGAGAGACCCAGTACTTC	CASSPSRREGGETQYF
TRBD1	TRBJ2-2	.	TRBV28	TGTGCCAGCAGTTGGGGGCAGGGGGCTTCCGGGGAGCTGTTTTTT	CASSWGQGASGELFF
TRBD1	TRBJ2-7	.	TRBV5-1	TGCGCCAGCAGCCGACAGGGGACCGCCCGGGAGCAGTACTTC	CASSRQGTAREQYF
TRBD1	TRBJ2-4	.	TRBV5-8	TGTGCCAGCAGCGAATACAGGGGGGAACTAGCCAAAAACATTCAGTACTTC	CASSEYRGELAKNIQYF
.	TRBJ2-7	.	TRBV5-5	TGTGCCAGCAGCCTAGACAGAGCCTACGAGCAGTACTTC	CASSLDRAYEQYF
TRBD1	TRBJ2-1	.	TRBV5-4	TGTGCCAGCAGCCGAGCTCTAACAGGGGGGAATGAGCAGTTCTTC	CASSRALTGGNEQFF
.	TRBJ1-6	few	TRBV19	TGTGCCAGTAGTGTCGACAGGAGCTCCTATAATTCACCCCTCCACTTT	CASSVDRSSYNSPLHF
TRBD1	TRBJ2-5	.	TRBV5-5	TGTGCCAGCAGCTGGTCACCGACAGGGGTGTTAGAGACCCAGTACTTC	CASSWSPTGVLETQYF
.	TRBJ2-1	.	TRBV27	TGTGCCAGCAGTTTAGGGAACTACAATGAGCAGTTCTTC	CASSLGNYNEQFF
TRBD1	TRBJ1-1	.	TRBV19	TGTGCCAGTAGTCTAACCGGGACAGGGACCACTGAAGCTTTCTTT	CASSLTGTGTTEAFF
TRBD2	TRBJ2-7	once	TRBV19	TGTGCCAGTAGTATTTCTTCTAGCGGGAGCTACGAGCAGTACTTC	CASSISSSGSYEQYF
.	TRBJ1-5	.	TRBV2	TGTGCCAGCGGAGCGGGGTACAATCAGCCCCAGCATTTT	CASGAGYNQPQHF
TRBD1	TRBJ1-1	.	TRBV27	TGTGCCAGCAGTTTAGGGACAGTGAACACTGAAGCTTTCTTT	CASSLGTVNTEAFF
TRBD1	TRBJ2-1	.	TRBV4-1	TGCGCCAGCAGCCTATGGGACAGCACCTACAATGAGCAGTTCTTC	CASSLWDSTYNEQFF
.	TRBJ2-7	.	TRBV19	TGTGCCAGTAGTATAGGAGCAGGGATTCGGTCCTACGAGCAGTACTTC	CASSIGAGIRSYEQYF
TRBD2	TRBJ2-1	.	TRBV6-5	TGTGCCAGCAGTTACAGACGGGGAGGGAGCGCTGAGCAGTTCTTC	CASSYRRGGSAEQFF
TRBD2	TRBJ2-3	.	TRBV5-1	TGCGCCAGCAGCATGGGGACTAGCGGGGGAAACACAGATACGCAGTATTTT	CASSMGTSGGNTDTQYF
.	TRBJ2-2	.	TRBV9	TGTGCCAGCAGCGTAGAGGCAGGGGTGAACACCGGGGAGCTGTTTTTT	CASSVEAGVNTGELFF
.	TRBJ1-5	.	TRBV5-5	TGTGCCAGCAGCTTGAGGGGCCATCAGCCCCAGCATTTT	CASSLRGHQPQHF
.	TRBJ1-4	.	TRBV6-6	TGTGCCAGCAGTTACCCATCGACTGGACGTGAAAAACTGTTTTTT	CASSYPSTGREKLFF
.	TRBJ1-5	.	TRBV6-6	TGTGCCAGCTCTAGGTCCCAAATAAATAATCAGCCCCAGCATTTT	CASSRSQINNQPQHF
.	TRBJ2-3	.	TRBV5-4	TGTGCCAGCAGCTGGGGGGGCGTTTTTAGCACCGGTACGCAGTATTTT	CASSWGGVFSTGTQYF
.	TRBJ2-5	.	TRBV18	TGTGCCAGCTCACCGGTGCGGAGCCAAGAGACCCAGTACTTC	CASSPVRSQETQYF
TRBD2	TRBJ2-1	.	TRBV2	TGTGCCACCTCGACTAGCGGGAGAACGAGTGAGCAGTTCTTC	CATSTSGRTSEQFF
TRBD2	TRBJ2-7	.	TRBV27	TGTGCCAGCAGTCCCCAACACGGGGGACTAGCGGGAGAAGGAACCTACGAGCAGTACTTC	CASSPQHGGLAGEGTYEQYF
.	TRBJ1-1	.	TRBV29-1	TGCAGCGCGACCGGGACGGGAGTTGAAGCTTTCTTT	CSATGTGVEAFF
TRBD2	TRBJ2-7	.	TRBV2	TGTGCCAGCAAAGGACTAGCGGGATATTACGAGCAGTACTTC	CASKGLAGYYEQYF
TRBD2	TRBJ2-5	.	TRBV5-1	TGCGCCAGCAGCGCAGGCGGACTAGGTGGGCAAGAGACCCAGTACTTC	CASSAGGLGGQETQYF
.	TRBJ1-2	.	TRBV19	TGTGCCAGTAGTATATGGCAGGGCTATGGCTACACCTTC	CASSIWQGYGYTF
.	TRBJ2-7	.	TRBV18	TGTGCCAGCTCTCTCTCGGGGCAGGGCCAACGCAACGAGCAGTACTTC	CASSLSGQGQRNEQYF
TRBD1	TRBJ1-3	.	TRBV5-1	TGCGCCAGCAGGGGACAGCCCTCTGGAAACACCATATATTTT	CASRGQPSGNTIYF
.	TRBJ2-2	.	TRBV18	TGTGCCAGCTCCGGACTTTCGAACACCGGGGAGCTGTTTTTT	CASSGLSNTGELFF
.	TRBJ2-5	.	TRBV19	TGTGCCAGTAGTAACCGCCAGGGCGTGGGGACCCAGTACTTC	CASSNRQGVGTQYF
.	TRBJ1-2	few	TRBV7-9	TGTGCCAGCAGCTTAGATGTGGGGCCCCGAAACTATGGCTACACCTTC	CASSLDVGPRNYGYTF
.	TRBJ1-1	.	TRBV2	TGTGCCAGCAGGGGGGGTGGGTACACTGAAGCTTTCTTT	CASRGGGYTEAFF
TRBD1	TRBJ2-7	once	TRBV27	TGTGCCAGCAGTCCCTCTCCGGACAGGGTCCCCTACGAGCAGTACTTC	CASSPSPDRVPYEQYF
TRBD2	TRBJ2-3	.	TRBV19	TGTGCCAGTAGCCTTAGCGGGACCACAGATACGCAGTATTTT	CASSLSGTTDTQYF
TRBD2	TRBJ2-1	.	TRBV28	TGTGCCAGCAGTGAAACGACTAGCGCCACTGGGAATGAGCAGTTCTTC	CASSETTSATGNEQFF
.	TRBJ2-7	.	TRBV27	TGTGCCAGCAGTTATGGGGGGGCCTCCTACGAGCAGTACTTC	CASSYGGASYEQYF
.	TRBJ2-3	.	TRBV28	TGTGCCAGCAGTCCCGGACCGTCGTCGGGGGCCACAGATACGCAGTATTTT	CASSPGPSSGATDTQYF
TRBD2	TRBJ2-1	.	TRBV7-2	TGTGCCAGCAGCTTGGGACTATCCATGGAGCAGTTCTTC	CASSLGLSMEQFF
TRBD1	TRBJ2-1	.	TRBV5-1	TGCGCCAGCAGTCCGGGACAGAGATCCTACAATGAGCAGTTCTTC	CASSPGQRSYNEQFF